Listed below are T cell receptor beta chains from one sample, sequenced in a study of blood T cell repertoires in COVID-19. Profiled with immunoSEQ multiplex PCR; TCRdb holds only in-frame clones, not every one. The table includes hundreds of thousands of clones, roughly nine tenths detected once. Sequenced: PBMCs or T cells enriched from blood (not recorded which). The receptors were gathered from a woman aged 50 to 60 in a cohort exposed to, infected with or recovered from COVID-19 (not recorded which). Each CDR3 is given with its conserved first and last residue. Each record gives: V gene, clone size, J gene, D gene, CDR3 DNA, CDR3 protein. The D gene is left open where the match is weak. The size of a clone is reported for some rows only, either as once, few or many, or as a class for expanded clones.

TRBV19	NA	TRBJ2-5	TRBD1	TGTGCCAGTAGTCCCGGGACAGTCTGGCGGGAGACCCAGTACTTC	CASSPGTVWRETQYF
TRBV3-1/TRBV3-2	NA	TRBJ2-4	NA	TGTGCCAGCAGCCAGCTGGGGCGGGACAACATTCAGTACTTC	CASSQLGRDNIQYF
TRBV19	NA	TRBJ1-5	NA	TGTGCCAGTAGTTTCGGGACTCCCAATCAGCCCCAGCATTTT	CASSFGTPNQPQHF
TRBV6-2/TRBV6-3	NA	TRBJ2-7	TRBD1	TGTGCCAGCAGCCTGCTCGGGACAGGGGGCATAATTACGAGGTACTTC	CASSLLGTGGIITRYF
TRBV5-1	NA	TRBJ1-1	NA	TGCGCCAGCAGCTTGGCCACAGGGAGGAACACTGAAGCTTTCTTT	CASSLATGRNTEAFF
TRBV28	few	TRBJ1-2	NA	TGTGCCATCCTAGAGCACTATGGCTACACCTTC	CAILEHYGYTF
TRBV5-4	NA	TRBJ2-4	NA	TGTGCCAGCAGCTTCCGGGGTACCAAAAACATTCAGTACTTC	CASSFRGTKNIQYF
TRBV10-3	NA	TRBJ2-3	NA	TGTGCCATCAGACAAGCGGGCCACACAGATACGCAGTATTTT	CAIRQAGHTDTQYF
TRBV28	NA	TRBJ1-1	NA	TGTGCCAGCAGTTCCCCATCGGGGTTGACTGAAGCTTTCTTT	CASSSPSGLTEAFF
TRBV5-1	NA	TRBJ1-3	NA	TGCGCCAGCAGCCGGGACGGGACTTTTGGCAACACCATATATTTT	CASSRDGTFGNTIYF
TRBV24-1	NA	TRBJ2-2	NA	TGTGCCACCAGTGATTCACAGGGCACCGGGGAGCTGTTTTTT	CATSDSQGTGELFF
TRBV6-5	once	TRBJ2-6	NA	TGTGCCAGCGGAGCCATAGGTGGGGCCAACGTCCTGACTTTC	CASGAIGGANVLTF
TRBV7-2	NA	TRBJ1-2	NA	TGTGCCAGCAGCTCCGCGGCGGGGGTCTACGGCTACACCTTC	CASSSAAGVYGYTF
TRBV2	NA	TRBJ1-5	TRBD1	TGTGCCAGCAGTTACACCAGGGGGGATAGCAATCAGCCCCAGCATTTT	CASSYTRGDSNQPQHF
TRBV10-3	NA	TRBJ2-5	NA	TGTGCCATCAGTGAGTCAGGAGGGAAAGAGACCCAGTACTTC	CAISESGGKETQYF
TRBV4-2	few	TRBJ1-1	NA	TGTGCCAGCAGCCAAGATTTCGAGCGTAGCACTGAAGCTTTCTTT	CASSQDFERSTEAFF
TRBV7-2	once	TRBJ1-3	NA	TGTGCCAGCAGCGAACGACACGGCCTAACTGGAAACACCATATATTTT	CASSERHGLTGNTIYF
TRBV7-2	NA	TRBJ1-1	NA	TGTGCCAGCAGCTTAGTGGGGGCTTGGAACACTGAAGCTTTCTTT	CASSLVGAWNTEAFF
TRBV4-3	NA	TRBJ1-4	NA	TGCGCCAGCAGCCAAGAACGTGTACAGTATAATGAAAAACTGTTTTTT	CASSQERVQYNEKLFF
TRBV7-2	NA	TRBJ1-2	TRBD1	TGTGCCAGCAGCTTAGGGACAGGGGTTGGCTACACCTTC	CASSLGTGVGYTF
TRBV29-1	NA	TRBJ1-2	TRBD1	TGCAGCGTTGAGGTTGGACAGGGTTTTATGATTGGTGGCTACACCTTC	CSVEVGQGFMIGGYTF
TRBV6-5	NA	TRBJ2-1	TRBD1	TGTGCCAGCAGGGACAGGGGGCTCCACAATGAGCAGTTCTTC	CASRDRGLHNEQFF
TRBV19	NA	TRBJ2-3	TRBD2	TGTGCCAGCCTCGAGCGGGGGGGCCGTCATACGCAGTATTTT	CASLERGGRHTQYF
TRBV20-1	NA	TRBJ1-3	TRBD1	TGCAGTGCTAGTGGACAGGGATTTGGAAACACCATATATTTT	CSASGQGFGNTIYF
TRBV6-5	NA	TRBJ1-5	NA	TGTGCCACAGGTTTTCCGTATAGCAATCAGCCCCAGCATTTT	CATGFPYSNQPQHF
TRBV5-1	once	TRBJ2-3	NA	TGCGCCAGCAGGGTTTCGGACTACACAGATACGCAGTATTTT	CASRVSDYTDTQYF
TRBV27	NA	TRBJ2-2	NA	TGTGCCAGCAGTTTATCGCCGGGGGTGAACACCGGGGAGCTGTTTTTT	CASSLSPGVNTGELFF
TRBV6-6	NA	TRBJ1-2	NA	TGTGCCAGCAGCCCGGACCTGAGGGTGATTTTTGGCTACACCTTC	CASSPDLRVIFGYTF
TRBV6-5	NA	TRBJ1-4	TRBD1	TGTGCCACCCGGGACAGGGGACAGGAAAAACTGTTTTTT	CATRDRGQEKLFF
TRBV5-1	NA	TRBJ1-1	NA	TGCGCCAGCAGCTTTGATCACAGTATGAACACTGAAGCTTTCTTT	CASSFDHSMNTEAFF
TRBV29-1	few	TRBJ1-2	TRBD1	TGCAGCGTTGCCTCGGGACAGGGGTATGGCTACACCTTC	CSVASGQGYGYTF
TRBV15	NA	TRBJ2-3	TRBD1	TGTGCCACCAGCGAGGACAGGGGGCGCACAGATACGCAGTATTTT	CATSEDRGRTDTQYF
TRBV10-3	NA	TRBJ1-4	NA	TGTGCCATCAGTGACTCAGGGAATGAAAAACTGTTTTTT	CAISDSGNEKLFF
TRBV27	NA	TRBJ1-5	NA	TGTGCCAGCAGTAACCAGGGTTCAGGTATTTCTCAGCCCCAGCATTTT	CASSNQGSGISQPQHF
TRBV24-1	NA	TRBJ2-1	TRBD1	TGTGCCACCAGGAAAAACCGGGACAGGGGGCCTAATGAGCAGTTCTTC	CATRKNRDRGPNEQFF
TRBV18	NA	TRBJ2-7	TRBD2	TGTGCCAGCTCACCCCTCGGACTAGCGGGGAAGTACTTC	CASSPLGLAGKYF
TRBV13	NA	TRBJ2-2	NA	TGTGCCAGCAGCTCCTGGGGCGACACCGGGGAGCTGTTTTTT	CASSSWGDTGELFF
TRBV7-8	NA	TRBJ1-6	TRBD1	TGTGCCAGCAGCTTTGGGACAGGGGGCCCCTATAATTCACCCCTCCACTTT	CASSFGTGGPYNSPLHF
TRBV19	few	TRBJ1-4	TRBD1	TGTGCCAGTAGGGTTCGACAGGGAACCGCTGAAAAACTGTTTTTT	CASRVRQGTAEKLFF
TRBV5-4	NA	TRBJ2-5	NA	TGTGCCAGCAGCAGGCAGGGGGGAGAGACCCAGTACTTC	CASSRQGGETQYF
TRBV6-5	NA	TRBJ1-4	NA	TGTGCCAGCAGTTACTCGCCAGCGGATAATGAAAAACTGTTTTTT	CASSYSPADNEKLFF
TRBV30	NA	TRBJ1-6	NA	TGTGCCTGGGTAAGGCGCAGGATGAATTCACCCCTCCACTTT	CAWVRRRMNSPLHF
TRBV7-2	NA	TRBJ2-7	TRBD2	TGTGCCAGCAGCTCCCGGGAGGCGGGGGGCTACGAGCAGTACTTC	CASSSREAGGYEQYF
TRBV5-4	NA	TRBJ2-7	TRBD1	TGTGCCAGCAGCCAAGGACAGGGGGACTACGAGCAGTACTTC	CASSQGQGDYEQYF